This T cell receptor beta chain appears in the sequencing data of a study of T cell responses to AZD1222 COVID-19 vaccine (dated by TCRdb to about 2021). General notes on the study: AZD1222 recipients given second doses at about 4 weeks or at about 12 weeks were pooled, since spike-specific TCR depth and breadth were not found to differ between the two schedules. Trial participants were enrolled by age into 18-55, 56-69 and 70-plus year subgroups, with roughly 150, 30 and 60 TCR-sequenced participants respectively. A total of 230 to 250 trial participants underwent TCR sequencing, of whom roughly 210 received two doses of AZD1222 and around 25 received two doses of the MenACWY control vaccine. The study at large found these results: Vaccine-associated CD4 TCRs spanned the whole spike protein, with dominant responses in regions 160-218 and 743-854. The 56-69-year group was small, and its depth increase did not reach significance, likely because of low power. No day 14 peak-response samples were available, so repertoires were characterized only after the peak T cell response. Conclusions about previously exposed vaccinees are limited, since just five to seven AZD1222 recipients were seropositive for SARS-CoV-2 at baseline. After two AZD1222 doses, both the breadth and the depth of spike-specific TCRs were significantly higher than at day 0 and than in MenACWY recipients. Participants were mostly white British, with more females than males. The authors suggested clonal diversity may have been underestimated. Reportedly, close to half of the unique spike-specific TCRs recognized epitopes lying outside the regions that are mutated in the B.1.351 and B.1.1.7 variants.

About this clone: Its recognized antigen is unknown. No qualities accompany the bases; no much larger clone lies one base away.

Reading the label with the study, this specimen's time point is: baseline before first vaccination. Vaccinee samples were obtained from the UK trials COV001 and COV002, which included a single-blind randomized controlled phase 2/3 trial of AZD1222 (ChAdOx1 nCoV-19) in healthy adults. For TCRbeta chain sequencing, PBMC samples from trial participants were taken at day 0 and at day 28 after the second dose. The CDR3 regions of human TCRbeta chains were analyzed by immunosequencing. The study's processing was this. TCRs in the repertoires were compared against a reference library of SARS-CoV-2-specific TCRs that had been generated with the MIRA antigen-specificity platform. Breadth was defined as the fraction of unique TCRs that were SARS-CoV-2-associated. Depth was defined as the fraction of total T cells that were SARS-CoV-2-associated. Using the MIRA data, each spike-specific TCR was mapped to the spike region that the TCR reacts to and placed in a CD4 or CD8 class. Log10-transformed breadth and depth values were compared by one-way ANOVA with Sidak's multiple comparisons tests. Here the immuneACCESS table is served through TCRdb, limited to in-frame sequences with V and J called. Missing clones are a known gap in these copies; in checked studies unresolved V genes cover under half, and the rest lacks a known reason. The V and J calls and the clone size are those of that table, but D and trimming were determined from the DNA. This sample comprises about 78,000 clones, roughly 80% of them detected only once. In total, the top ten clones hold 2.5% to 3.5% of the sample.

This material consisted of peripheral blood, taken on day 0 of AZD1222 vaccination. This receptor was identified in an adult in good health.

The base sequence is TGTGCCAGCAGTTACCTTGACGCATTTGGCTACACCTTC. Its amino acids are CASSYLDAFGYTF. The rearrangement joined TRBV6-2 or TRBV6-3 to TRBJ1-2; no D segment can be confidently identified. V loses 2 bases of germline sequence and J loses 7 bases, and the interval between the two ends is 11 bases. The CDR3 has 13 amino acids, counting the end cysteine and phenylalanine. The sequence is cut down to CDR3 DNA, 39 bases in frame from base 1. CDR1 and CDR2, looked up from the germline V gene, are MNHEY and SVGEGT.